This passage covers 22 T cell receptor beta chains from one sample sequenced in a study of shared clonotypes between healthy human individuals. Method: immunoSEQ multiplex PCR; TCRdb's copy keeps in-frame clones and lacks some. The table has some 2.1 million clones, approximately 95% seen once. Terminally differentiated effector memory CD45RA+ cells were left out of the naive CD8 fraction, which was CD45RO-negative and positively selected for CCR7. The sample taken for sequencing was naive CD8+ T cells sorted from blood. Receptors originate from a man aged 18-30 years in good health.

The chain joins TRBV28 to TRBJ2-3; 9 nucleotides match TRBD2. The germline CDR1 and CDR2 sequences are MDHEN and SYDVKM. Trimming took 1 base from V and 5 from J; bases not matched to a gene: 4. The CDR3 runs 15 residues. The chain's CDR3 is CASSLLAGARDTQYF. DNA for the CDR3: TGTGCCAGCAGTTTATTAGCGGGAGCCCGAGATACGCAGTATTTT.

The chain employs TRBV6-5 and TRBJ1-2; TRBD1 matches 8 bases. Trimming cost V 6 bases and J 4 bases; bases outside gene matches: 10. The germline gives CDR1 MNHEY, CDR2 SVGAGI. This CDR3 spans 15 amino acids. CDR3 region: CASRARTGPFYGYTF. DNA for the CDR3: TGTGCCAGCAGGGCGAGGACAGGGCCCTTCTATGGCTACACCTTC.

V gene TRBV27 combines with J gene TRBJ1-1, with D tentatively TRBD1 (6 bases). The CDR3 spans 13 residues. V was clipped by 7 bases and J by 4 bases, with 13 bases between them. The germline gives CDR1 MNHEY, CDR2 SMNVEV (reference sequence). The chain's CDR3 is CASKQGRSTEAFF. The CDR3 nucleotides are TGTGCCAGCAAACAGGGTCGGAGCACTGAAGCTTTCTTT.

This clone is a singleton in its sample. V gene TRBV11-2 combines with J gene TRBJ2-1, with 7 bases aligning to TRBD1. Trimming removed 5 bases from V and 3 bases from J; junction bases left unmatched: 7. Germline CDR1 SGHAT, CDR2 FQNNGV. This CDR3 region has 15 residues. In DNA, the CDR3 is TGTGCCAGCAGCCTCGGACAGGTGAACTACAATGAGCAGTTCTTC. Residues: CASSLGQVNYNEQFF.

The genes are TRBV10-2 and TRBJ1-1, with 9 bases matching TRBD1. The CDR3 has 14 residues. Germline CDR1 reads WSHSY; CDR2 reads SAAADI. J lost 3 bases, V lost 3 bases, and 2 bases had no gene match. The CDR3 region has the DNA TGCGCCAGCAGTGAACAGGGGGCCTACACTGAAGCTTTCTTT. Protein: CASSEQGAYTEAFF.

The gene calls are TRBV27 and TRBJ1-4; TRBD1 might be the D (6 bases). V dropped 1 base and J dropped 8 bases, with 23 bases sitting between them. Germline V gene sequence: CDR1 MNHEY, CDR2 SMNVEV (reference sequence). This CDR3 spans 18 amino acids. CDR3 sequence (DNA): TGTGCCAGCAGTTTATACCGCTGGACGGGACAAGACGGAGAAAAACTGTTTTTT. It specifies CASSLYRWTGQDGEKLFF.

The chain employs TRBV28 and TRBJ1-5; no reliable D call. This CDR3 region has 17 residues. Trimming took off 1 base at V and 6 bases at J, with 19 bases between the two ends. Germline V CDR1 and CDR2: MDHEN, SYDVKM. Here the CDR3 DNA reads TGTGCCAGCAGTTTATTCCCCTGGGGTAATGGCGCTCAGCCCCAGCATTTT. This translates into CASSLFPWGNGAQPQHF.

The gene calls are TRBV7-8 and TRBJ2-1; D is ambiguous. Trimming took off 1 base at V and 5 bases at J, with 3 bases between the two ends. Looked up from germline, CDR1 is SGHVS and CDR2 is FQNEAQ. CDR3 size: 12 residues. Here the CDR3 DNA reads TGTGCCAGCAGCTTAGTCAACAATGAGCAGTTCTTC. This translates into CASSLVNNEQFF.

The chain combines TRBV6-5 with TRBJ2-5; 9 bases map to TRBD2. This CDR3 comprises 15 residues. Looked up from germline, CDR1 is MNHEY and CDR2 is SVGAGI. The V and J ends lost 1 base and 2 bases, in that order; junction bases with no gene match: 2. In nucleotides, the CDR3 is TGTGCCAGCAGTTACTTAGCGGGGGAGCAAGAGACCCAGTACTTC. This translates into CASSYLAGEQETQYF.

The V gene is TRBV6-1, the J gene TRBJ2-7; 7 positions agree with TRBD2. V shed 4 bases and J 2 bases; nucleotides not matched to a gene: 5. This CDR3 is 14 amino acids long. CDR1 MNHNS and CDR2 SASEGT come from the germline V gene. CDR3 amino acids: CASSVAGSTYEQYF. In DNA, the CDR3 is TGTGCCAGCAGTGTAGCGGGCAGTACCTACGAGCAGTACTTC.

The chain combines TRBV5-5 with TRBJ1-4, with a weak D call TRBD1 (6 bases). The CDR3 has 15 residues. V was shortened by 5 bases and J by 8 bases, with 19 bases between the two germline ends. Germline V gene sequence: CDR1 SGHKS, CDR2 YYEKEE (reference sequence). The CDR3 reads CASSSGTSSTEKLFF. In nucleotides, the CDR3 is TGTGCCAGCAGTTCCGGGACATCGTCTACCGAAAAACTGTTTTTT. Full variable domain (rest looked up from reference TRBV5-5 and TRBJ1-4): DAGVTQSPTHLIKTRGQQVTLRCSPISGHKSVSWYQQVLGQGPQFIFQYYEKEERGRGNFPDRFSARQFPNYSSELNVNALLLGDSALYLCASSSGTSSTEKLFFGSGTQLSVL.

This chain uses TRBV5-4 with TRBJ2-7; TRBD1 aligns across 8 bases. Trimming took 4 bases from V and 5 from J; bases not matched to a gene: 11. CDR3 length equals 15 residues. CDR1 SGHNT and CDR2 YYREEE come from the germline V gene (reference sequence). The CDR3 bases are TGTGCCAGCAGCCCGTTAGGACAGGGATTCAACGAGCAGTACTTC. This codes for CASSPLGQGFNEQYF.

This chain links TRBV29-1 with TRBJ2-7; perhaps TRBD1 as D (5 bases). Germline V gives CDR1 SQVTM, CDR2 ANQGSEA. The CDR3 extends over 14 amino acids. Trimming removed 6 bases at V and 6 bases at J, with 21 bases between. The CDR3 DNA follows: TGCAGCGTCGCAAAGACAGAGAATTACGGCGAGCAGTACTTC. This translates into CSVAKTENYGEQYF.

The chain joins TRBV27 to TRBJ1-1; 7 nucleotides align to TRBD1. The CDR3 is made up of 15 amino acids. Germline assignment: CDR1 MNHEY and CDR2 SMNVEV (reference sequence). Unmatched junction bases numbered 6, after V lost 5 bases and J lost 0 bases. The CDR3 protein is CASSAVTGMNTEAFF. In DNA, the CDR3 is TGTGCCAGCAGTGCGGTGACAGGGATGAACACTGAAGCTTTCTTT.

The V call is TRBV5-1, the J call TRBJ2-3, with 10 bases lining up with TRBD2. The V and J ends lost 0 bases and 2 bases, in that order; junction bases with no gene match: 9. Germline loops: CDR1 SGHRS, CDR2 YFSETQ. The CDR3 extends over 18 amino acids. CDR3 bases: TGCGCCAGCAGCTTGGCCTTTACAGCGGGAGGGTACACAGATACGCAGTATTTT. It encodes CASSLAFTAGGYTDTQYF.

This chain connects TRBV29-1 to TRBJ2-3, with TRBD2 identical over 10 bases. V lost 5 bases, J lost 5 bases, and 10 bases stayed unmatched. The germline CDR1 and CDR2 sequences are SQVTM and ANQGSEA. This CDR3 is 15 amino acids long. For the CDR3, the DNA is TGCAGCGTTTCCACAGCGGGGGGGCTGGGAGATACGCAGTATTTT. Translating gives CSVSTAGGLGDTQYF.

The chain has TRBV5-6 and TRBJ2-7, with D possibly matching TRBD1 (5 bases). Trimming pared 2 bases from V and 0 bases from J, leaving 9 bases between. The CDR3 contains 14 residues. Germline-derived CDR1 and CDR2 are SGHDT and YYEEEE. This CDR3 reads CASSLRGPSYEQYF. CDR3 nucleotide sequence: TGTGCCAGCAGCTTAAGGGGCCCCTCCTACGAGCAGTACTTC.

The rearrangement links TRBV27 to TRBJ2-7; D might be TRBD1 (7 bases). Between the trimmed V and J ends, which lost 0 bases and 3 bases, there was a span of 21 bases. CDR3 size: 18 residues. Germline CDR1 reads MNHEY; CDR2 reads SMNVEV (reference sequence). CDR3 coding DNA: TGTGCCAGCAGTTTATCGTCGCAATACAGGGGAGGTTTCTACGAGCAGTACTTC. Encoded protein: CASSLSSQYRGGFYEQYF.

This chain uses TRBV9 with TRBJ2-7, with TRBD1 as a possible D gene (6 bases). V was clipped by 4 bases and J by 5 bases, with 16 bases between them. Germline CDR1 SGDLS, CDR2 YYNGEE. This CDR3 region has 14 residues. CDR3 sequence: CASSPGQGHDEQYF. CDR3 bases: TGTGCCAGCAGCCCAGGGCAGGGGCACGACGAGCAGTACTTC.

The rearrangement joins TRBV7-8 to TRBJ2-7; 7 nucleotides align to TRBD2. This CDR3 comprises 15 residues. Per germline, CDR1 SGHVS and CDR2 FQNEAQ. Losses at the gene ends were 5 bases for V and 3 bases for J; bases not matched to a gene: 10. The CDR3 DNA reads as TGTGCCAGCAGCCCCCGGGGAGGGGAGGACTACGAGCAGTACTTC. It encodes CASSPRGGEDYEQYF. The whole variable domain, remainder taken from reference TRBV7-8 and TRBJ2-7, is GAGVSQSPRYKVAKRGQDVALRCDPISGHVSLFWYQQALGQGPEFLTYFQNEAQLDKSGLPSDRFFAERPEGSVSTLKIQRTQQEDSAVYLCASSPRGGEDYEQYFGPGTRLTVT.

This clone has only one observation. This chain uses TRBV5-1 with TRBJ1-1; TRBD1 is a possible D gene (6 bases). The germline V gene has CDR1 SGHRS and CDR2 YFSETQ. CDR3 length: 13 residues. V lost 0 bases and J 9 bases, leaving 12 bases between the germline ends. The CDR3 bases are TGCGCCAGCAGCTTGGAGGACAGCCCTAAAGCTTTCTTT. It is translated as CASSLEDSPKAFF.

With regard to this clone: Other nucleotide sequences from this sample produce the same CDR3. The rearrangement uses TRBV4-1 and TRBJ2-2; TRBD2 might be the D (6 bases). Trimming pared 0 bases from V and 8 bases from J, leaving 10 bases between. Germline values: CDR1 MGHRA, CDR2 YSYEKL. The CDR3 consists of 14 residues. CDR3 sequence: CASSQEGGAGELFF. CDR3 nucleotides: TGCGCCAGCAGCCAAGAAGGAGGGGCAGGGGAGCTGTTTTTT.